The present TCR beta chain was sequenced within a study of CD4+ T cells in melanoma. Germline lookup yields CDR1 SEHNR and CDR2 FQNEAQ (reference sequence). Deletions cut 5 bases from V and 2 bases from J, with 15 bases between. CDR3 length: 15 residues. Sequenced by immunoSEQ multiplex PCR; TCRdb stores in-frame clones only, minus some. The sample lists roughly 15,000 clones; less than 85% were seen once. The chain has TRBV7-9 and TRBJ1-2; D is ambiguous. The sample was cells from a culture (not recorded whether cultured in vitro). This receptor was obtained from a human donor with melanoma. The CDR3 region is CASSVGGIQNYGYTF. DNA for the CDR3: TGTGCCAGCAGCGTAGGTGGGATCCAAAACTATGGCTACACCTTC.